The clone carrying this T cell receptor (beta chain) has a count of ten or more. Its antigen is as yet unknown. The entry originates in a study of naive and memory T cell subsets. Study-wide points: This RNA-based method may be sensitive to activation-related transcript changes.

Amplification of ligated cDNA took four PCR rounds with SP2 and nested alpha and beta constant primers. Alpha and beta constant region primers primed reverse transcription for blood and skin samples. One entry per CDR3 protein results from TCRdb running MiXCR on the 5' RACE reads. This sample yields roughly 60,000 distinct CDR3 sequences, of which more than 7% are seen a single time; 8.5% to 10% belongs to the top ten. V lost 6 bases and J 5 bases, leaving 16 bases between the germline ends. Germline V gene data show CDR1 as MNHEY and CDR2 as SVGAGI. The CDR3 is made up of 14 amino acids. TCR cDNA received a 3' ligated oligonucleotide that carried a UMI. Whole-blood samples were more than 2 ml of peripheral blood from healthy adult volunteers. Reverse transcription used DNase-treated unsorted total RNA, aiming for roughly 1 to 1000 ng.

The chain combines TRBV6-5 with TRBJ1-1; D perhaps matches TRBD1 (5 bases). The receptor was isolated from a male donor in good health. The CDR3, as DNA: TGTGCCAGCAGCAGTGGGACGCCCGGGACTGAAGCTTTCTTT. Translating gives CASSSGTPGTEAFF.